These 23 T cell receptor beta chains share one sample of origin, sequenced in a study of blood T cell repertoires in COVID-19. Only in-frame clones appear in the TCRdb table, and some are missing; sequencing was by immunoSEQ multiplex PCR. The sample has over 80,000 clones, 91% seen once. Sequenced: peripheral blood. Receptor source: a human donor with active COVID-19. The donor label of this sample is uncertain.

The chain recombines TRBV18 with TRBJ2-1; 8 nucleotides align to TRBD2. Germline CDR1 reads KGHSH; CDR2 reads LQKENI. V gave up 5 bases and J gave up 4 bases; unmatched junction bases: 7. CDR3 length equals 15 residues. The DNA of the CDR3 is TGTGCCAGCTCAAGAAGCGGGGGTTATTACAATGAGCAGTTCTTC. Translated: CASSRSGGYYNEQFF. Based on the CDR3 plus reference TRBV18 and TRBJ2-1, the full variable domain is NAGVMQNPRHLVRRRGQEARLRCSPMKGHSHVYWYRQLPEEGLKFMVYLQKENIIDESGMPKERFSAEFPKEGPSILRIQQVVRGDSAAYFCASSRSGGYYNEQFFGPGTRLTVL.

The chain is built from TRBV7-6 and TRBJ2-2; 12 nucleotides line up with TRBD2. The V and J ends lost 4 bases and 0 bases, in that order; junction bases with no gene match: 6. This CDR3 contains 18 residues. In germline, CDR1 is SGHVS, CDR2 FNYEAQ. The CDR3 bases are TGTGCCAGCAGCTACCGACTAGCGGGGGCCACGAACACCGGGGAGCTGTTTTTT. It is translated as CASSYRLAGATNTGELFF.

The V call is TRBV7-9, the J call TRBJ1-2; D remains unclear. CDR3 size: 16 residues. The V end was cut by 4 bases, the J end by 4 bases, with 19 bases between. Per germline, CDR1 SEHNR and CDR2 FQNEAQ (reference sequence). For the CDR3, the DNA is TGTGCCAGCAGCTCCGCGCCGGGTAATCGGGGCTATGGCTACACCTTC. The encoded protein is CASSSAPGNRGYGYTF.

This clone has a single count. The chain employs TRBV19 and TRBJ2-7; tentatively, D is TRBD2 (7 bases). The V gene's germline CDR1 is LNHDA and CDR2 SQIVND (reference sequence). The CDR3 is 16 residues long. Trimming cost V 5 bases and J 7 bases, with 24 bases left between them. CDR3 nucleotides: TGTGCCAGTAGTCCCCCCGGGGGGCCCCCCCCGGGGGAGCAGTACTTC. Protein product: CASSPPGGPPPGEQYF.

The chain links TRBV6-2 or TRBV6-3 to TRBJ2-7, with TRBD1 matching 9 bases. The CDR3 is 15 residues long. The germline CDR1 and CDR2 sequences are MNHEY and SVGEGT. V was pared by 5 bases and J by 5 bases, with 10 bases of the junction left unmatched. CDR3 sequence (DNA): TGTGCCAGCAGTCGTCGGACAGGGGATTTCCACGAGCAGTACTTC. Translation gives CASSRRTGDFHEQYF.

The CDR3 DNA reads TGTGCCAGCAGCCCTGACAGGTGGAGTGAAAAACTGTTTTTT. This codes for CASSPDRWSEKLFF. The chain has TRBV5-4 and TRBJ1-4; TRBD1 is a possible D gene (6 bases). Per the germline V gene, CDR1 is SGHNT and CDR2 is YYREEE (reference sequence). The CDR3 loop spans 14 amino acids. Trimming removed 4 bases from V and 7 bases from J, with 14 bases in between.

The chain couples TRBV19 to TRBJ2-3; no reliable D call. The V and J ends lost 3 bases and 2 bases respectively, with 9 bases between them. The CDR3 loop spans 14 amino acids. Germline CDR1 reads LNHDA; CDR2 reads SQIVND (reference sequence). CDR3 loop: CASSMGQVTDTQYF. CDR3 coding DNA: TGTGCCAGTAGTATGGGCCAGGTCACAGATACGCAGTATTTT.

The genes are TRBV9 and TRBJ2-2; 8 bases are shared with TRBD1. J was trimmed by 4 bases and V by 3 bases; bases with no gene match: 8. Germline assignment: CDR1 SGDLS and CDR2 YYNGEE. CDR3 length equals 16 residues. The CDR3 DNA follows: TGTGCCAGCAGCGAGAGTAGGACAGGGTCCACCGGGGAGCTGTTTTTT. Translation gives CASSESRTGSTGELFF.

The chain links TRBV5-1 to TRBJ2-2; tentatively, D is TRBD1 (5 bases). This CDR3 spans 15 amino acids. Trimming removed 4 bases at V and 1 base at J, with 11 bases between. The germline V gene encodes CDR1 SGHRS and CDR2 YFSETQ. CDR3 region: CASSPGDRNTGELFF. CDR3 coding DNA: TGCGCCAGCAGCCCAGGCGACAGGAACACCGGGGAGCTGTTTTTT.

The rearrangement uses TRBV9 and TRBJ1-5; D gene ambiguous. CDR3 size: 13 residues. Per germline, CDR1 SGDLS and CDR2 YYNGEE. Trimming left V 4 bases short and J 5 bases short, with 10 bases between. Here the CDR3 reads CASSPHLDQPQHF. As DNA, the CDR3 is TGTGCCAGCAGCCCCCATCTAGATCAGCCCCAGCATTTT.

The chain links TRBV7-3 to TRBJ1-1; D unclear. The V gene lost 4 bases and the J gene lost 1 base, with 13 bases spanning the gap. Germline CDR1 and CDR2: SGHTA and FQGTGA. The CDR3 loop spans 15 amino acids. CDR3 in DNA: TGTGCCAGCAGCTCCTCAGGAGAGGGGAACACTGAAGCTTTCTTT. Its translation: CASSSSGEGNTEAFF.

This clone was found a few times. V is TRBV7-9 and J is TRBJ1-5; TRBD1 agrees at 7 bases. CDR1 is SEHNR and CDR2 is FQNEAQ in the germline V gene (reference sequence). With 1 base clipped from V and 4 bases from J, the junction kept 10 bases outside the gene matches. The CDR3 runs 17 residues. This chain's CDR3 is CASSLGKGGVRNQPQHF. CDR3 in DNA: TGTGCCAGCAGCTTAGGGAAAGGGGGCGTTCGGAATCAGCCCCAGCATTTT. The full variable domain, completed using reference TRBV7-9 and TRBJ1-5, is DTGVSQNPRHKITKRGQNVTFRCDPISEHNRLYWYRQTLGQGPEFLTYFQNEAQLEKSRLLSDRFSAERPKGSFSTLEIQRTEQGDSAMYLCASSLGKGGVRNQPQHFGDGTRLSIL.

For this clone: The junction shows a germline mismatch at one end, possibly a read error. The chain employs TRBV6-1 and TRBJ1-1, with a tentative D call TRBD1 (5 bases). Germline CDR1 MNHNS, CDR2 SASEGT. This CDR3 has 13 residues. The CDR3 sequence: CASSERGNSEAFF. The CDR3 DNA reads TGTGCCAGCAGTGAACGGGGGAACTCTGAAGCTTTCTTT.

The chain employs TRBV28 and TRBJ2-2; TRBD2 aligns across 9 bases. Germline-derived CDR1 and CDR2 are MDHEN and SYDVKM. With V trimmed by 4 bases and J by 6 bases, 9 bases remained unmatched. CDR3 length: 16 amino acids. CDR3 nucleotide sequence: TGTGCCAGCAGTTCCAGGACTAGCGAAAACGCCGGGGAGCTGTTTTTT. Translated: CASSSRTSENAGELFF.

The gene calls are TRBV9 and TRBJ1-1; TRBD1 is a possible D gene (6 bases). V was clipped by 6 bases and J by 6 bases, with 15 bases between them. This CDR3 is built from 13 residues. Germline V lookup: CDR1 SGDLS, CDR2 YYNGEE. CDR3 DNA sequence: TGTGCCAGCACCCCACAGGGCGAGGCTGAAGCTTTCTTT. It yields the protein CASTPQGEAEAFF.

The genes are TRBV15 and TRBJ2-7; D might be TRBD1 (5 bases). The germline V gene encodes CDR1 LNHNV and CDR2 YYDKDF (reference sequence). V lost 3 bases and J lost 1, with 10 bases in between. This CDR3 spans 14 amino acids. The CDR3 here is CATSSGRASYEQYF. As DNA, the CDR3 is TGTGCCACCAGCAGTGGCAGGGCATCCTACGAGCAGTACTTC.

The chain joins TRBV25-1 to TRBJ1-1; D remains ambiguous. Trimming removed 4 bases from V and 1 base from J, with 7 bases in between. Germline loops: CDR1 MGHDK, CDR2 SYGVNS. The CDR3 spans 13 residues. CDR3 DNA sequence: TGTGCCAGCAGTGTAGGCGGGAACACTGAAGCTTTCTTT. This codes for CASSVGGNTEAFF.

The chain is built from TRBV6-5 and TRBJ1-4, with 10 positions matching TRBD1. Trimming took 7 bases from V and 5 from J; bases not matched to a gene: 4. The CDR3 spans 14 residues. Germline V gives CDR1 MNHEY, CDR2 SVGAGI. The CDR3 DNA reads as TGTGCCAGCAATGGACAGGGGGGGAATGAAAAACTGTTTTTT. Its translation is CASNGQGGNEKLFF.

With regard to this clone: The identical CDR3 is also encoded by other nucleotide sequences in the sample. This chain links TRBV9 with TRBJ2-3; D is ambiguous. The CDR3 consists of 13 residues. Between the trimmed V and J ends, which lost 0 bases and 1 base, there was a span of 3 bases. The V gene's germline CDR1 is SGDLS and CDR2 YYNGEE. The CDR3 reads CASSVAGTDTQYF. In nucleotides, the CDR3 is TGTGCCAGCAGCGTAGCTGGCACAGATACGCAGTATTTT.

This rearrangement joins TRBV19 to TRBJ1-1; D not resolved. Trimming removed 8 bases from V and 3 bases from J, with 13 bases in between. This CDR3 has 13 residues. CDR1 is LNHDA, CDR2 SQIVND, per germline (reference sequence). Written as DNA, the CDR3 is TGTGCCAGTCGGACTTTGAGGGACACTGAAGCTTTCTTT. Encoded protein: CASRTLRDTEAFF.

The CDR3 region has the DNA TGTGCCAGCTCACCACTTAGCGGGGGGGCCCCCTACGAGCAGTACTTC. It translates to CASSPLSGGAPYEQYF. V and J are TRBV18 and TRBJ2-7, with TRBD2 identical over 11 bases. V lost 1 base to trimming and J lost 2 bases; unmatched junction nucleotides: 4. Germline lookup yields CDR1 KGHSH and CDR2 LQKENI. The CDR3 extends over 16 amino acids.

The rearrangement uses TRBV7-2 and TRBJ2-3; 8 bases align to TRBD2. The V segment lost 5 bases and the J segment 6 bases; nucleotides outside the gene matches: 13. The germline V gene encodes CDR1 SGHTA and CDR2 FQGNSA. This CDR3 is built from 16 residues. Here the CDR3 reads CASSRRSGGGGDTQYF. CDR3 nucleotide sequence: TGTGCCAGCAGCCGCAGGAGCGGGGGAGGCGGGGATACGCAGTATTTT.

This clone was seen once. The CDR3 loop is CASSPRTVYNEQFF. Here the CDR3 DNA reads TGTGCCAGCAGCCCCCGGACAGTTTACAATGAGCAGTTCTTC. The chain uses TRBV7-2 and TRBJ2-1; perhaps TRBD1 as D (6 bases). This CDR3 comprises 14 residues. Germline V lookup: CDR1 SGHTA, CDR2 FQGNSA. Trimming stripped 5 bases from V and 4 bases from J, with 12 bases between.